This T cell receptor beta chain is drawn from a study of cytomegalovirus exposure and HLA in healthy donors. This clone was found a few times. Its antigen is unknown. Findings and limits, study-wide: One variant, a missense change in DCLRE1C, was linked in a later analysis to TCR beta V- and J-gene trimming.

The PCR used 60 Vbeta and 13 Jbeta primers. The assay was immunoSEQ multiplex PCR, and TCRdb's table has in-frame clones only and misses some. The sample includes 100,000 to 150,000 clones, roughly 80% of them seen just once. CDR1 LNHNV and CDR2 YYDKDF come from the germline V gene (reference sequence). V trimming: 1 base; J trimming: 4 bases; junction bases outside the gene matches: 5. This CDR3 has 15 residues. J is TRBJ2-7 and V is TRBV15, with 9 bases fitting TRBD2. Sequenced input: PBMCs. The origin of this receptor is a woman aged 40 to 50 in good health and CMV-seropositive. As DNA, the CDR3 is TGTGCCACCAGCAGAGGTCGGACTAGCGCGTACGAGCAGTACTTC. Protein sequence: CATSRGRTSAYEQYF.